The present T cell receptor beta chain was sequenced within a study of blood T cell repertoires in COVID-19. As for the study in general: The United States, Italy and Spain supplied acute and convalescent COVID-19 samples. Nucleic acid was either cDNA or gDNA, and it came from T cells, B-cell-depleted T cells, or PBMCs.

Participants' own reports of clinical history determined their cohort assignment. The CDR3 length is 17 residues. Between the trimmed V and J ends, which lost 6 bases and 0 bases, there was a span of 17 bases. Germline loops: CDR1 SGHAT, CDR2 FQNNGV. Profiled with immunoSEQ multiplex PCR; TCRdb holds only in-frame clones, not every one. The sample records under 350,000 clones, over 75% being singletons. The sequencing input was PBMCs or T cells enriched from blood (not recorded which). The chain uses TRBV11-2 and TRBJ2-2, with D tentatively TRBD2 (7 bases). This sequence was found in a man aged 25 to 40 who had recovered from COVID-19. The DNA of the CDR3 is TGTGCCAGCAGACGGATCCGGGGGGCAACGAACACCGGGGAGCTGTTTTTT. Translation gives CASRRIRGATNTGELFF. Using reference TRBV11-2 and TRBJ2-2 for the parts outside the CDR3, the full variable domain is EAGVAQSPRYKIIEKRQSVAFWCNPISGHATLYWYQQILGQGPKLLIQFQNNGVVDDSQLPKDRFSAERLKGVDSTLKIQPAKLEDSAVYLCASRRIRGATNTGELFFGEGSRLTVL.